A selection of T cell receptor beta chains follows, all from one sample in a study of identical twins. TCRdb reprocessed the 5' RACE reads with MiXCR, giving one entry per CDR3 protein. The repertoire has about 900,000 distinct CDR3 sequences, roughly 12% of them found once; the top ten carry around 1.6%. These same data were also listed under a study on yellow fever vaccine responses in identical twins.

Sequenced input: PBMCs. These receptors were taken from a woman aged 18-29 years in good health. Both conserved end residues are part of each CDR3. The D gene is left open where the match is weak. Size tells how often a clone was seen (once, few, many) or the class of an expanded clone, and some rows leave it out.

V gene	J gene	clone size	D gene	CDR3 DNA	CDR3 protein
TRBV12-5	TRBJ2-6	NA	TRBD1	TGTGCTAGTGGTCCCGGAAAAAAATCAGGGGGCGGGTTCTCTGGGGCCAACGTCCTGACTTTC	CASGPGKKSGGGFSGANVLTF
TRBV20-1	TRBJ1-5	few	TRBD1	TGCAGTGCTAGAGACACGACAGGGATTCAGCCCCAGCATTTT	CSARDTTGIQPQHF
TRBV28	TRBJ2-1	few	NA	TGTGCCAGCAGCTTACAGTTAGAGTCTCGGTACAATGAGCAGTTCTTC	CASSLQLESRYNEQFF
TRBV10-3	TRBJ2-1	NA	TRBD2	TGTGCCATCAGCAACCGAGGGACTAGCGGGATATACAATGAGCAGTTCTTC	CAISNRGTSGIYNEQFF
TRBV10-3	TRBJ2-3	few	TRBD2	TGTGCCTCGGGGGAGTATCCGCGGGGGGATACGCAGTATTTT	CASGEYPRGDTQYF
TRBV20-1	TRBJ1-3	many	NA	TGCAGTGCTACAGCACAGGGCCATGGAAACACCATATATTTT	CSATAQGHGNTIYF
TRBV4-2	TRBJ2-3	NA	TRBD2	TGTGCCAGCAGCCAAAACGGGGGGGAAAACACAGATACGCAGTATTTT	CASSQNGGENTDTQYF
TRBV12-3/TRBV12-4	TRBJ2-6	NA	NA	TGTGCCAGCAGCGAATCCTCCCCCTTAGGGGCCAACGTCCTGACTTTC	CASSESSPLGANVLTF
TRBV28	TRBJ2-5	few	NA	TGTGCCAGCAGCTCCGGACAGACTCAAGAGACCCAGTACTTC	CASSSGQTQETQYF
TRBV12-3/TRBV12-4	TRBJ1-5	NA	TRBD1	TGTGCCAGCAGGTTGGGACAGGGCGGACAGCCCCAGCATTTT	CASRLGQGGQPQHF
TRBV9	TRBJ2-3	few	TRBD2	TGTGCCAGCAGCGTAGAAGAAAAAGCGGGGTTCACAGATACGCAGTATTTT	CASSVEEKAGFTDTQYF
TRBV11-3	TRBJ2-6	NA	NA	TGTGCCAGCAGCTTAGGGGGAGGAGGAAACAGGGGATTTTTCTCTGGGGCCAACGTCCTGACTTTC	CASSLGGGGNRGFFSGANVLTF
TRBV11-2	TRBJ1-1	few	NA	TGTGCCAGCAGCCTGCGAGGTCTTGGGATTGAAGCTTTCTTT	CASSLRGLGIEAFF
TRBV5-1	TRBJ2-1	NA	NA	TGCGCCAGCAGCTACAACAGGGGAGGCAATGAGCAGTTCTTC	CASSYNRGGNEQFF
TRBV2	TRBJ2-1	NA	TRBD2	TGTGCCAGCAGACTAGCGGGTGAGCAGTTCTTC	CASRLAGEQFF
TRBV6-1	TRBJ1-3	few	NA	TGTGCCAGCCGACGCTCCCTCTATAACGTGGGCGGAAACACCATATATTTT	CASRRSLYNVGGNTIYF
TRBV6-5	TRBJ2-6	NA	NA	TGTGCCAGCAGTTCAACCACGGGGGCCAACGTCCTGACTTTC	CASSSTTGANVLTF
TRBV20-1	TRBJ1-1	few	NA	TGCAGTGTCCCGAAGGTAGGGACTGAAGCTTTCTTT	CSVPKVGTEAFF
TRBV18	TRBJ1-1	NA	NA	TGTGCCAGCTCACCACGTGACAGACCCTTCGACACTGAAGCTTTCTTT	CASSPRDRPFDTEAFF
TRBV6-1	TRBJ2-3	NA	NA	TGTGCCAGCAGTGAACTGACTAGGTCAACAGATACGCAGTATTTT	CASSELTRSTDTQYF
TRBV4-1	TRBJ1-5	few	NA	TGCGCCAGCAGCCACCGGACAGATAATAGCAATCAGCCCCAGCATTTT	CASSHRTDNSNQPQHF
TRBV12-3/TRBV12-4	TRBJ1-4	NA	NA	TGTGCCAGCAGGACCGGGGGTGTAAAACTGTTTTTT	CASRTGGVKLFF
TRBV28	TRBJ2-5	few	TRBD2	TGTGCCAGCAGTTTAAGTAGCGGGAGGCCACAAGAGACCCAGTACTTC	CASSLSSGRPQETQYF
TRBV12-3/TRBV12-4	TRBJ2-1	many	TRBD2	TGTGCCAGCAGTTTTAGTGGGAGGGCCGGGAATGAGCAGTTCTTC	CASSFSGRAGNEQFF
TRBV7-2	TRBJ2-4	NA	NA	TGTGCCAGCAGCTTAAGGCAGGTCGGACACATTCAGTACTTC	CASSLRQVGHIQYF
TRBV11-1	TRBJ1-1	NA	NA	TGTGCCAGCAGCCCGACCTACCGACCGGTTGACAAGAACACTGAAGCTTTCTTT	CASSPTYRPVDKNTEAFF
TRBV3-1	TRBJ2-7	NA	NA	TGTGCCAGCAGCCAAGACCGGTCTCGTAAGTACTTC	CASSQDRSRKYF
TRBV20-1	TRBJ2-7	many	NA	TGCAGTGCTAGCGAACTAGCAGGCTCCTACGAGCAGTACTTC	CSASELAGSYEQYF
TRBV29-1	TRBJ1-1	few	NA	TGCAGCGCCCGGGGTCCTACGGACACTGAAGCTTTCTTT	CSARGPTDTEAFF
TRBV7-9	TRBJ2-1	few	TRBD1	TGTGCCAGCAGCGGGAGCGGACAGGCCATCTCCTACAATGAGCAGTTCTTC	CASSGSGQAISYNEQFF
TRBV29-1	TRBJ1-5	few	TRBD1	TGCAGCGTAAGGGACAGAGACAATCAGCCCCAGCATTTT	CSVRDRDNQPQHF
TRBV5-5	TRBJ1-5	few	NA	TGTGCCAGCAGCGTGGGGGGAGCATATAGCAATCAGCCCCAGCATTTT	CASSVGGAYSNQPQHF
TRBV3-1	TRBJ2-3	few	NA	TGTGCCAGCAGCCACAGGACCGGCGGCACAGATACGCAGTATTTT	CASSHRTGGTDTQYF
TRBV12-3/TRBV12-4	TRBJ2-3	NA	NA	TGTGCCAGCAGCCCACAACCCGATACGCAGTATTTT	CASSPQPDTQYF